This TCR beta chain emerged from a study of T-cell reconstitution after alpha-beta-depleted transplantation in children. Points from the study as a whole: It was newly produced T cells that mostly accounted for T-cell counts and diversity one year after transplant. Some patients showed high day-60 TCRbeta diversity, which derived from surviving recipient T cells and thymic progenitors.

As it was prepared, the TCRbeta library received unique molecular identifiers. Each CDR3 protein is one row after TCRdb ran MiXCR on the PCR reads. The sample holds some 260,000 distinct CDR3 sequences, 20% to 30% seen once. Per germline, CDR1 SGHRS and CDR2 YFSETQ. CDR3 length: 14 amino acids. The ends lost 6 bases at V and 4 bases at J; junction bases unmatched: 8. The sample holds a few counts of this clonotype. The antigen is undetermined. This sequence originates from a female patient aged 2-10 years who had a stem cell transplant for congenital amegakaryocytic thrombocytopenia, so the T cells may come from the graft donor. The V and J genes are TRBV5-1 and TRBJ2-3, with 7 bases identical to TRBD2. The sequences come from PBMCs, mostly from graft donor cells, collected 360 days after TCRalphabeta/CD19-depleted stem cell transplant. CDR3 residues: CASTLGLGPDTQYF. In DNA, the CDR3 is TGCGCCAGCACCCTCGGACTAGGCCCAGATACGCAGTATTTT.